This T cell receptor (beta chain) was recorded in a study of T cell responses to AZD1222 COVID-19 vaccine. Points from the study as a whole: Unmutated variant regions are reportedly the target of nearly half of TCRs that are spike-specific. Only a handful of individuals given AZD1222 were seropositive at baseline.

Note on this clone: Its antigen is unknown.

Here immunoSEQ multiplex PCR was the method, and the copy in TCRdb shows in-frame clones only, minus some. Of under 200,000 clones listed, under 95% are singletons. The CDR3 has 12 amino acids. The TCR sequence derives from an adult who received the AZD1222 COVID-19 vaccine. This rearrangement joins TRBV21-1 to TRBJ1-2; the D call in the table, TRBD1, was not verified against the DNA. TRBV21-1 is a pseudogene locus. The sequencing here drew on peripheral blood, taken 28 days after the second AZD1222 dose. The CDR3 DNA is TGTGCCGCAAGGGGTTGGGGCTATGGCTACACCTTC. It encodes CAARGWGYGYTF.